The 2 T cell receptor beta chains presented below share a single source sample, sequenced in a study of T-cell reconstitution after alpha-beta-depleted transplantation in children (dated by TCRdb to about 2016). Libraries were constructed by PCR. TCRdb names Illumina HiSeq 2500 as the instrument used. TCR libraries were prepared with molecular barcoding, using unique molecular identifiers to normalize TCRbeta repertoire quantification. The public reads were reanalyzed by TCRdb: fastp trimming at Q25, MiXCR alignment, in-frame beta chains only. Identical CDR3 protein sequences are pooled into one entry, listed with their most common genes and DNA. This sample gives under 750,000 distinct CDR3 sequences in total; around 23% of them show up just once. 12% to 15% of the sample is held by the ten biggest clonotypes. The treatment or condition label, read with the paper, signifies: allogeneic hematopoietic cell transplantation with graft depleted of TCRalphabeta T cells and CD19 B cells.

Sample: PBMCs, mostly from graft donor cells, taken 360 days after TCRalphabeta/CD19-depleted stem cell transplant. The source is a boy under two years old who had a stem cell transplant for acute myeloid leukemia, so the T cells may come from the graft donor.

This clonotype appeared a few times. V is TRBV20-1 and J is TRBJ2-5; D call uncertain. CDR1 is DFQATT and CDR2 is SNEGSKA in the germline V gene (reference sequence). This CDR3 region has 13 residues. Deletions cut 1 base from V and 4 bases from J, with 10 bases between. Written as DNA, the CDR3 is TGCAGTGCTAGAGTGGCAGTCCCAGAGACCCAGTACTTC. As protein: CSARVAVPETQYF.

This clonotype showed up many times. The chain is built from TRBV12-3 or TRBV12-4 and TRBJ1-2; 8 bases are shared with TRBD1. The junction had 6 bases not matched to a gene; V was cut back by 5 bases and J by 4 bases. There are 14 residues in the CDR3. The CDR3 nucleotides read TGTGCCAGCAGTACGGGACAGGTTTCCTATGGCTACACCTTC. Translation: CASSTGQVSYGYTF.